This T cell receptor beta chain was captured by sequencing in a study of shared clonotypes between healthy human individuals. Whole-study results and caveats: Rarefaction revealed incomplete sorted-subset sequencing despite large depth. Genetic and exposure-history diversity was limited by the few donors. Of the naive CD4 clonotypes, around 4.7% were shared across four donors.

Genomic DNA per cell subset filled all wells of several immunoSEQ plates. The assay was immunoSEQ multiplex PCR, and TCRdb's table has in-frame clones only and misses some. Among approximately 320,000 clones listed, approximately 79% were seen once. With regard to this clone: The antigen is undetermined.

With V trimmed by 0 bases and J by 10 bases, 11 bases remained unmatched. From germline, CDR1 is SGDLS and CDR2 YYNGEE. The CDR3 is 17 residues long. J is TRBJ2-1 and V is TRBV9; 12 bases are a match to TRBD1. The source of this sequence is a man aged 25 to 40 in good health. The sample consisted of memory CD4+ T cells sorted from blood. Subset: CD45RA-negative fraction. The CDR3 region has the DNA TGTGCCAGCAGCGTAGCTGGAGGGACAGGGGGCGTGAGCGAGCAGTTCTTC. This gives the protein CASSVAGGTGGVSEQFF. The full variable domain, in which reference TRBV9 and TRBJ2-1 provide the parts outside the CDR3, is DSGVTQTPKHLITATGQRVTLRCSPRSGDLSVYWYQQSLDQGLQFLIQYYNGEERAKGNILERFSAQQFPDLHSELNLSSLELGDSALYFCASSVAGGTGGVSEQFFGPGTRLTVL.